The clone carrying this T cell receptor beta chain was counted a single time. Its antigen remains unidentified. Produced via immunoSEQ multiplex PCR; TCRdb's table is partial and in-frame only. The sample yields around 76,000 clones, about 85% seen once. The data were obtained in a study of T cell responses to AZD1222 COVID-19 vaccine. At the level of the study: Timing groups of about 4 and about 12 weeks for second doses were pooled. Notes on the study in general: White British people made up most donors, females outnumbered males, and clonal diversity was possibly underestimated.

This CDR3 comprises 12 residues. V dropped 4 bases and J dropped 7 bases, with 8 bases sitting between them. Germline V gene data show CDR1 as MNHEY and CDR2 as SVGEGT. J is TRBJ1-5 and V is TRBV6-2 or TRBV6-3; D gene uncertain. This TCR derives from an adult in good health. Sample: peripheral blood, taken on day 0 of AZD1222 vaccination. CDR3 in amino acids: CASSSAIQPQHF. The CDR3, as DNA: TGTGCCAGCAGTTCCGCAATCCAGCCCCAGCATTTT.